The rows below give T cell receptor beta chains drawn from one sample of a study of cytomegalovirus exposure and HLA in healthy donors. Generated by immunoSEQ multiplex PCR, the TCRdb table keeps only in-frame clones and is missing some. The repertoire holds 50,000 to 65,000 clones, with 90% to 96% as singletons. The specimen sequenced was PBMCs. These receptors were collected from a woman between 18 and 29 years old in good health and CMV-seronegative. The CDR3 runs from the conserved cysteine through the conserved F or W.

v_call	j_call	cdr3_aa
TRBV5-8	TRBJ1-1	CASSPSLNTEAFF
TRBV18	TRBJ1-2	CASSLEAGTYGYTF
TRBV7-3	TRBJ2-3	CASSFGRDHTDTQYF
TRBV5-8	TRBJ2-1	CASSLVVLAGSVFF
TRBV6-4	TRBJ2-2	CASLGQAGGTGELFF
TRBV10-3	TRBJ2-5	CATIKGALRGGAEETQYF
TRBV7-8	TRBJ2-7	CASSLSGEGLHEQYF
TRBV10-1	TRBJ1-1	CASSEGRGAEAFF
TRBV6-4	TRBJ2-1	CAGSGRPLSNEQFF
TRBV29-1	TRBJ1-5	CSVGDSQDQPQHF